This T cell receptor (beta chain) was identified during a study of patients and donors after allogeneic stem cell transplantation. This clonotype has only a few counts. The CDR3 loop spans 17 amino acids. With 4 bases clipped from V and 5 bases from J, the junction kept 15 bases outside the gene matches. From germline, CDR1 is DFQATT and CDR2 SNEGSKA (reference sequence). TCRdb analysed the RT-PCR reads with MiXCR anew, one entry per CDR3 protein. The data hold roughly 940,000 distinct CDR3 sequences, with roughly 18% observed a single time. This chain joins TRBV20-1 and TRBJ2-1; 9 nucleotides agree with TRBD1. Sequenced sample: blood, either unsorted or a sorted T cell fraction (not recorded which). This sequence originates from a human donor who was either an allogeneic HSCT recipient or a stem cell or donor lymphocyte infusion donor (not recorded which). It is not recorded whose cells these are; they may come from a transplant donor. The CDR3 DNA reads TGCAGTGCTACGACCCCCTATGGGACAGGGCCCGACAATGAGCAGTTCTTC. Amino acids: CSATTPYGTGPDNEQFF.